A single sample is the source of the 32 T cell receptor beta chains below, sequenced in a study of shared clonotypes between healthy human individuals. TCRdb keeps only in-frame clones here, not all; method: immunoSEQ multiplex PCR. The sample has about half a million clones; around 79% are singletons. Source material: PBMCs. The receptors shown here come from a middle-aged woman in good health. Some clones in this sample may be carry-over from other donors' samples.

The chain has TRBV19 and TRBJ2-3; no definite D call. The ends were cut back, 7 bases at V and 2 bases at J, with 10 bases in the middle. The CDR3 extends over 13 amino acids. Germline loops: CDR1 LNHDA, CDR2 SQIVND (reference sequence). The CDR3 here is CASKSPNTDTQYF. CDR3 coding DNA: TGTGCCAGTAAGAGCCCCAACACAGATACGCAGTATTTT.

The chain recombines TRBV7-9 with TRBJ2-7; 7 nucleotides match TRBD1. The junction had 13 bases not matched to a gene; V was cut back by 4 bases and J by 7 bases. Germline lookup yields CDR1 SEHNR and CDR2 FQNEAQ (reference sequence). The CDR3 runs to 15 residues. The CDR3 nucleotides are TGTGCCAGCAGCTATGGACAGGTACCCCTGGGTGAGCAGTACTTC. Translated, it gives CASSYGQVPLGEQYF.

The table lists this clone with a count of one. J is TRBJ2-1 and V is TRBV10-3, with D maybe TRBD2 (7 bases). The germline gives CDR1 ENHRY, CDR2 SYGVKD. CDR3 size: 16 residues. Trimming shortened V by 0 bases and J by 9 bases, and 18 bases separated the two germline ends. This CDR3 reads CAISESGGRADFEQFF. CDR3 nucleotide sequence: TGTGCCATCAGTGAGTCAGGGGGGAGGGCCGATTTTGAGCAGTTCTTC.

The CDR3 sequence: CASSRDTGTDNEQFF. The CDR3, as DNA: TGTGCCAGCAGCAGGGACACCGGGACAGACAATGAGCAGTTCTTC. The chain couples TRBV27 to TRBJ2-1; the match to TRBD1 covers 7 bases. Germline V CDR1 and CDR2: MNHEY, SMNVEV (reference sequence). The CDR3 has 15 residues. Trimming took 6 bases from V and 5 from J; bases not matched to a gene: 10.

The chain couples TRBV18 to TRBJ2-5, with D tentatively TRBD2 (5 bases). The CDR3 covers 14 residues. Per germline, CDR1 KGHSH and CDR2 LQKENI. V was cut by 0 bases and J by 7 bases, with 12 bases left in between. CDR3 loop: CASSPPSGHVTQYF. The CDR3 nucleotides read TGTGCCAGCTCACCACCCAGCGGTCATGTGACCCAGTACTTC.

In its sample, this clone was seen once. The rearrangement uses TRBV14 and TRBJ2-3; TRBD2 agrees at 11 bases. CDR3 size: 17 residues. Per germline, CDR1 SGHDN and CDR2 FVKESK. Unmatched junction bases numbered 10, after V lost 2 bases and J lost 6 bases. The CDR3 sequence is CASSQKLAGVLKDTQYF. The CDR3 DNA reads as TGTGCCAGCAGCCAAAAACTAGCGGGAGTTCTCAAGGATACGCAGTATTTT. Drawing the rest from reference TRBV14 and TRBJ2-3, the complete variable domain is EAGVTQFPSHSVIEKGQTVTLRCDPISGHDNLYWYRRVMGKEIKFLLHFVKESKQDESGMPNNRFLAERTGGTYSTLKVQPAELEDSGVYFCASSQKLAGVLKDTQYFGPGTRLTVL.

This clone was observed once. A read error is the likely source, as a far larger clone sits one nucleotide away. Other DNA variants within this sample encode the same CDR3. This rearrangement joins TRBV18 to TRBJ2-7, with D possibly TRBD1 on 5 matching bases. Germline V CDR1 and CDR2: KGHSH, LQKENI. Trimming took 2 bases from V and 3 from J, leaving 8 bases between them. This CDR3 has 13 amino acids. CDR3 nucleotides: TGTGCCAGCTCACCAAATACAGGCTACGAGCAGTACTTC. Translated, it gives CASSPNTGYEQYF.

The CDR3 region is CASSVATGLAGNEQFF. CDR3 DNA: TGTGCCAGCAGCGTAGCTACTGGGCTAGCAGGCAATGAGCAGTTCTTC. The V gene is TRBV9, the J gene TRBJ2-1, with D possibly TRBD2 on 5 matching bases. CDR1 and CDR2 from the germline V gene are SGDLS and YYNGEE. Between the trimmed V and J ends, which lost 0 bases and 6 bases, there was a span of 16 bases. The length of the CDR3 is 16 residues.

Only one count was recorded for this clone. The chain joins TRBV7-9 to TRBJ2-3; no firm D call. The CDR3 is 13 residues long. Trimming stripped 3 bases from V and 4 bases from J, with 8 bases between. The germline gives CDR1 SEHNR, CDR2 FQNEAQ (reference sequence). The CDR3 bases are TGTGCCAGCAGCTTGACCCGGGCAGATACGCAGTATTTT. It codes for CASSLTRADTQYF.

The V call is TRBV6-5, the J call TRBJ2-1; weak D call: TRBD1 (5 bases). Germline V gene lookup returns CDR1 MNHEY and CDR2 SVGAGI. The CDR3 is 13 amino acids. The germline V and J ends were trimmed by 0 bases and 12 bases, with 12 bases remaining between them. The CDR3: CASSYSLQGRQFF. The CDR3 nucleotides are TGTGCCAGCAGTTACTCGCTCCAGGGTCGGCAGTTCTTC.

Points on this clone: Distinct nucleotide sequences in the sample also encode this CDR3. This chain connects TRBV5-4 to TRBJ2-7; 10 nucleotides match TRBD1. Germline values: CDR1 SGHNT, CDR2 YYREEE (reference sequence). V gave up 0 bases and J gave up 2 bases; unmatched junction bases: 2. The CDR3 extends over 15 amino acids. The DNA for the CDR3 is TGTGCCAGCAGCTTGGGCGGGACAGGGGCCTACGAGCAGTACTTC. Translating gives CASSLGGTGAYEQYF.

This clone was detected only once. This rearrangement joins TRBV5-1 to TRBJ2-1; 8 bases agree with TRBD1. The CDR3 has 14 residues. V gave up 0 bases and J gave up 12 bases; unmatched junction bases: 8. Per the germline V gene, CDR1 is SGHRS and CDR2 is YFSETQ. The CDR3 nucleotides are TGCGCCAGCAGCTTGGTTGCAGGGGGCAACGGGCAGTTCTTC. The encoded protein is CASSLVAGGNGQFF.

This clone was detected once. This chain uses TRBV15 with TRBJ2-1, with 8 bases that match TRBD2. This CDR3 contains 18 residues. Germline CDR1 LNHNV, CDR2 YYDKDF (reference sequence). J lost 7 bases, V lost 0 bases, and 14 bases had no gene match. CDR3 sequence (DNA): TGTGCCACCAGCAGAGATCGGCCTAGCGGGTCCCTACCAAATGAGCAGTTCTTC. This gives the protein CATSRDRPSGSLPNEQFF.

This clone has a count of ten or more. The chain combines TRBV15 with TRBJ2-5; 8 nucleotides match TRBD2. With V trimmed by 0 bases and J by 2 bases, 14 bases remained unmatched. The CDR3 length is 19 residues. Germline loops: CDR1 LNHNV, CDR2 YYDKDF (reference sequence). In nucleotides, the CDR3 is TGTGCCACCAGCAGAGATGTCCCCCTCCCCGGGAGGGCACAAGAGACCCAGTACTTC. Translated, it gives CATSRDVPLPGRAQETQYF.

The chain uses TRBV4-2 and TRBJ1-5; 9 bases agree with TRBD1. Germline V gene lookup returns CDR1 LGHNA and CDR2 YNFKEQ. The CDR3 sequence is 15 residues long. V trimming: 0 bases; J trimming: 7 bases; junction bases outside the gene matches: 4. Here the CDR3 reads CASSQEGQGEQPQHF. CDR3 in DNA: TGTGCCAGCAGCCAAGAGGGACAGGGTGAGCAGCCCCAGCATTTT.

This clone was counted only a few times. This chain connects TRBV30 to TRBJ2-5; 8 bases map to TRBD2. CDR1 and CDR2 from the germline V gene are GTSNPN and SVGIG (reference sequence). This CDR3 is 14 amino acids long. V gave up 4 bases and J gave up 3 bases; unmatched junction bases: 7. The CDR3 bases are TGTGCCTGGACTCGACTAGCGAACAAAGAGACCCAGTACTTC. Its protein is CAWTRLANKETQYF.

Turning to this clone: The junction departs from germline at one end; a sequencing error may be responsible. The chain uses TRBV30 and TRBJ2-5; 10 nucleotides align to TRBD2. Germline values: CDR1 GTSNPN, CDR2 SVGIG (reference sequence). The CDR3 contains 16 residues. In DNA form, the CDR3 reads TGTACCTGGAGTGGAGGAGCGGGAGGGCCCGGAGAGACCCAGTACTTC. This translates into CTWSGGAGGPGETQYF.

The rearrangement links TRBV7-2 to TRBJ2-2, with a weak D call TRBD1 (6 bases). CDR3 size: 13 residues. Germline CDR1 reads SGHTA; CDR2 reads FQGNSA. V was shortened by 5 bases and J by 5 bases, with 9 bases between the two germline ends. In DNA form, the CDR3 reads TGTGCCAGCAGCCGAGACAGGACCGGGGAGCTGTTTTTT. Amino acid sequence: CASSRDRTGELFF.

This clone was counted a few times. V and J are TRBV5-6 and TRBJ2-7, with a tentative D call TRBD2 (6 bases). The CDR3 sequence is 19 residues long. V was pared by 0 bases and J by 6 bases, with 28 bases between. The germline V gene has CDR1 SGHDT and CDR2 YYEEEE. CDR3 sequence reads: CASSLAVGGRDLLRGEQYF. For the CDR3, the DNA is TGTGCCAGCAGCTTGGCTGTGGGGGGACGGGACCTGCTTCGTGGCGAGCAGTACTTC.

V gene TRBV30 combines with J gene TRBJ2-7; D possibly matches TRBD1 or TRBD2 (5 bases each). Per the germline V gene, CDR1 is GTSNPN and CDR2 is SVGIG (reference sequence). This CDR3 comprises 14 residues. The germline V and J ends were trimmed by 3 bases and 2 bases, with 14 bases remaining between them. The CDR3 DNA follows: TGTGCCTGGAGGGATATCCAGGGAGCCTACGAGCAGTACTTC. This translates into CAWRDIQGAYEQYF. The whole variable domain, filled in from reference TRBV30 and TRBJ2-7, reads SQTIHQWPATLVQPVGSPLSLECTVEGTSNPNLYWYRQAAGRGLQLLFYSVGIGQISSEVPQNLSASRPQDRQFILSSKKLLLSDSGFYLCAWRDIQGAYEQYFGPGTRLTVT.

In this sample, this clone turned up once. The chain uses TRBV21-1 and TRBJ2-7; the table's TRBD2 call for D was not verified on the DNA. TRBV21-1 is termed a pseudogene. There are 19 residues in the CDR3. CDR3 residues: CASSKGNASGDRSSYEQYF. The CDR3 nucleotides read TGTGCCAGCAGCAAAGGTAATGCGTCGGGAGACCGATCCTCCTACGAGCAGTACTTC.

The gene calls are TRBV7-9 and TRBJ1-1, with unresolved D. Trimming shortened V by 4 bases and J by 2 bases, and 11 bases separated the two germline ends. Germline V gives CDR1 SEHNR, CDR2 FQNEAQ (reference sequence). This CDR3 contains 14 residues. CDR3 DNA: TGTGCCAGCAGCTCCGGGTCCCTTAACACTGAAGCTTTCTTT. Its protein product is CASSSGSLNTEAFF.

CDR3 sequence: CASSFGAASGIAGELFF. The CDR3 DNA follows: TGTGCCAGCAGCTTCGGGGCGGCTAGCGGGATTGCCGGGGAGCTGTTTTTT. The rearrangement uses TRBV11-2 and TRBJ2-2; 9 nucleotides match TRBD2. Germline CDR1 SGHAT, CDR2 FQNNGV. With 3 bases clipped from V and 6 bases from J, the junction kept 11 bases outside the gene matches. This CDR3 contains 17 residues.

The chain employs TRBV27 and TRBJ2-4; D is unclear. This CDR3 has 16 residues. V lost 5 bases, J lost 0 bases, and 14 bases lay in between. CDR1 and CDR2 (germline): MNHEY, SMNVEV (reference sequence). The CDR3 DNA reads as TGTGCCAGCAGTCCCTCCTATGGGTTAGCCAAAAACATTCAGTACTTC. It codes for CASSPSYGLAKNIQYF.

This clone was seen only a few times. V gene TRBV4-3 combines with J gene TRBJ2-7; weak D call: TRBD2 (6 bases). Germline CDR1 and CDR2: LGHNA and YSLEER. Deletions cut 4 bases from V and 3 bases from J, with 13 bases between. This CDR3 is 14 amino acids long. CDR3 bases: TGCGCCAGCAGCCGGGCCGGCGGGGACTACGAGCAGTACTTC. This encodes CASSRAGGDYEQYF.

This sequence joins TRBV5-1 and TRBJ1-2, with TRBD1 as a possible D gene (5 bases). The CDR3 loop spans 13 amino acids. Trimming cost V 3 bases and J 8 bases, with 14 bases left between them. CDR1 and CDR2 (germline): SGHRS, YFSETQ. The CDR3 loop is CASSSRDGDGYTF. The CDR3 DNA sequence: TGCGCCAGCAGCTCCCGGGACGGTGACGGCTACACCTTC.

This clone was observed once. J is TRBJ2-7 and V is TRBV19, with TRBD2 matching 8 bases. From germline, CDR1 is LNHDA and CDR2 SQIVND (reference sequence). With 2 bases clipped from V and 7 bases from J, the junction kept 4 bases outside the gene matches. The CDR3 has 13 amino acids. In DNA form, the CDR3 reads TGTGCCAGTAGTATAACAGTAGCGGGGGAGCAGTACTTC. This codes for CASSITVAGEQYF.

The gene calls are TRBV18 and TRBJ1-4; D perhaps matches TRBD1 (5 bases). Trimming took 4 bases from V and 7 from J, leaving 10 bases between them. Germline CDR1 is KGHSH and CDR2 is LQKENI. The CDR3 consists of 13 residues. The CDR3 DNA follows: TGTGCCAGCTCACAGGGGTTGGGTGAAAAACTGTTTTTT. Amino acids: CASSQGLGEKLFF.

This clone was counted a few times. V usage is TRBV2 and J usage is TRBJ1-4, with 8 nucleotides matching TRBD1. The CDR3 is 15 residues long. Germline-derived CDR1 and CDR2 are SNHLY and FYNNEI. V shed 7 bases and J 8 bases; nucleotides not matched to a gene: 12. CDR3 coding DNA: TGTGCCAGCACCCTTATCGGGCAGGGGGCGGAAAAACTGTTTTTT. This gives the protein CASTLIGQGAEKLFF.

In this sample, this clone turned up once. The chain combines TRBV15 with TRBJ1-4; no firm D call. The CDR3 runs to 14 residues. V shed 0 bases and J shed 6 bases, with 8 bases lying between them. Germline V gives CDR1 LNHNV, CDR2 YYDKDF (reference sequence). In DNA, the CDR3 is TGTGCCACCAGCAGAGATCTCCTAGATGAAAAACTGTTTTTT. Its translation: CATSRDLLDEKLFF.

J is TRBJ2-4 and V is TRBV28; 8 bases are shared with TRBD1. V gave up 3 bases and J gave up 0 bases; unmatched junction bases: 4. The CDR3 has 16 residues. CDR1 MDHEN and CDR2 SYDVKM come from the germline V gene. The CDR3 DNA reads TGTGCCAGCAGTTTTTTGACAGGGGAAGCCAAAAACATTCAGTACTTC. It translates to CASSFLTGEAKNIQYF.

The chain couples TRBV7-9 to TRBJ2-3; D call uncertain. V shed 4 bases and J shed 3 bases, with 11 bases lying between them. Germline CDR1 and CDR2: SEHNR and FQNEAQ (reference sequence). The CDR3 contains 14 residues. CDR3 amino acids: CASSSASRTDTQYF. For the CDR3, the DNA is TGTGCCAGCAGCTCGGCTAGTAGGACAGATACGCAGTATTTT.